This TCR beta chain was found in a study of OX40 agonist ivuxolimab in advanced cancers. This table comes from immunoSEQ multiplex PCR, and its TCRdb copy is limited to in-frame clones, with some not included. The sample has under 80,000 clones; around 85% are singletons. The CDR3 is made up of 17 amino acids. V lost 3 bases and J lost 2; bases outside the gene matches: 6. Germline CDR1 MDHEN, CDR2 SYDVKM. Points on this clone: The antigen remains unidentified.

A history of autoimmune disease or systemic immunosuppression excluded patients. General study findings and limits: Expanded clones were, on average, more numerous among CD8+ T cells than CD4+. Both CD4+ and CD8+ T cell populations in blood had undergone clonal expansion by week 6 at 0.1 to 3.0 mg/kg.

The sequence was obtained from an adult with an advanced solid tumor such as melanoma, head and neck, liver or kidney cancer. The J gene is TRBJ2-3, the V gene TRBV28; 12 nucleotides match TRBD2. The sample consisted of CD4+ or CD8+ T cells sorted from blood, taken in a trial of the OX40 agonist ivuxolimab. Here the CDR3 DNA reads TGTGCCAGCAGTTTTTCCGGACTAGCGGGGCCCACAGATACGCAGTATTTT. This translates into CASSFSGLAGPTDTQYF.